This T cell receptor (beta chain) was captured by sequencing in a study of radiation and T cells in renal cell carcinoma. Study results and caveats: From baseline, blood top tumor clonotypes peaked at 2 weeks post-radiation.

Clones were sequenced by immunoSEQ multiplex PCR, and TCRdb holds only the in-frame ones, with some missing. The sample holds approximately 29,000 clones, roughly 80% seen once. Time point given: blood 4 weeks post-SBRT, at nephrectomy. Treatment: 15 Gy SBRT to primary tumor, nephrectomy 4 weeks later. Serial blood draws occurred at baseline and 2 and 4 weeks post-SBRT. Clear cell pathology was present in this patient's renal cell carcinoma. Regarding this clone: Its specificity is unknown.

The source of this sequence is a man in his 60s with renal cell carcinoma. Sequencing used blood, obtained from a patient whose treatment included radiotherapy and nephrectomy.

As DNA, the CDR3 is TGTGCCAGCACCCCTTTCTACAATGAGCAGTTCTTC. Encoded protein: CASTPFYNEQFF. V gene TRBV7-8 combines with J gene TRBJ2-1; no clear D. CDR1 and CDR2 (germline): SGHVS, FQNEAQ. Between the trimmed V and J ends, which lost 7 bases and 3 bases, there was a span of 7 bases. The CDR3 is made up of 12 amino acids.